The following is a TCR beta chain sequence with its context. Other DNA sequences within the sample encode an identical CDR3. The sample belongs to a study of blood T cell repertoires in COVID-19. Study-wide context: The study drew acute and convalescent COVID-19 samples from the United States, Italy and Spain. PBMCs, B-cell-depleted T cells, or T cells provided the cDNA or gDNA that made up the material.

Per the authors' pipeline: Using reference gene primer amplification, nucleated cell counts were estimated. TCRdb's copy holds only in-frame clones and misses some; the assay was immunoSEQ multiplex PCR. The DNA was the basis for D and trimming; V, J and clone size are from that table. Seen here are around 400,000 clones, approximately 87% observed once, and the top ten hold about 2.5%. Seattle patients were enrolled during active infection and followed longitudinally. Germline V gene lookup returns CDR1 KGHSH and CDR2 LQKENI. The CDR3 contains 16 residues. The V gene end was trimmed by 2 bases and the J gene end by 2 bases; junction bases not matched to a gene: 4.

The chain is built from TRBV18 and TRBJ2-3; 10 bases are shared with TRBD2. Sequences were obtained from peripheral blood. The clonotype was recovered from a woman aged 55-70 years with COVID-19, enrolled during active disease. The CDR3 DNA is TGTGCCAGCTCACCAGGCCTAGCGGGGGTCACAGATACGCAGTATTTT. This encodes CASSPGLAGVTDTQYF.